The text below deals with one T cell receptor beta chain. This specimen comes from a study of blood T cell repertoires in COVID-19. The table came from immunoSEQ multiplex PCR; TCRdb's copy has only in-frame clones and leaves some out. This table has approximately 290,000 clones, roughly 89% appearing once. The CDR3 is made up of 17 amino acids. The germline gives CDR1 SGHVS, CDR2 FNYEAQ. Trimming at V came to 5 bases and at J to 0 bases, leaving 5 bases not matched to a gene. The chain joins TRBV7-6 to TRBJ2-1; 12 bases agree with TRBD2. The TCR sequence derives from a woman younger than 35 with acute COVID-19. The sequenced material came from PBMCs or T cells enriched from blood (not recorded which). This chain's CDR3 is CASSELAGGFSYNEQFF. In DNA form, the CDR3 reads TGTGCCAGCAGCGAACTAGCGGGAGGTTTCTCCTACAATGAGCAGTTCTTC.